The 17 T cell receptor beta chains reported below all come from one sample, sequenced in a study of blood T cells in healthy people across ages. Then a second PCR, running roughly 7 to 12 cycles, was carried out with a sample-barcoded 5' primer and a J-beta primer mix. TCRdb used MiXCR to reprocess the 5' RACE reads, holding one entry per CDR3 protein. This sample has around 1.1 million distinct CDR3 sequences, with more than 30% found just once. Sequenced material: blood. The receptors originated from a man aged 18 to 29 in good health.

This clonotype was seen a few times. The CDR3 DNA reads as TGCAGCGTTGAAGGAATAGGGTTCAGCTCCTACAATGAGCAGTTCTTC. The encoded protein is CSVEGIGFSSYNEQFF. The chain recombines TRBV29-1 with TRBJ2-1; D unresolved. V was clipped by 1 base and J by 0 bases, with 13 bases between them. Germline V lookup: CDR1 SQVTM, CDR2 ANQGSEA. The CDR3 has 16 amino acids.

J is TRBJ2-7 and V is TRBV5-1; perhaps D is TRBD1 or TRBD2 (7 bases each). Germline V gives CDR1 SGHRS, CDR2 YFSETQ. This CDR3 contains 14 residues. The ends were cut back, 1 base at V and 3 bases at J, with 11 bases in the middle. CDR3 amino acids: CASSLPGGVYEQYF. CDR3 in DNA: TGCGCCAGCAGCTTGCCAGGGGGGGTCTACGAGCAGTACTTC.

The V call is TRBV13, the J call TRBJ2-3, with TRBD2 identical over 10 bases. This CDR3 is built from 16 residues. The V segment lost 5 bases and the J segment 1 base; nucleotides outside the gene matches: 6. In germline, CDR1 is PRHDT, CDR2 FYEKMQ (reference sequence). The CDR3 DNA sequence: TGTGCCAGCAGCGCCAGCGGGGGGGCCGGCACAGATACGCAGTATTTT. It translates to CASSASGGAGTDTQYF.

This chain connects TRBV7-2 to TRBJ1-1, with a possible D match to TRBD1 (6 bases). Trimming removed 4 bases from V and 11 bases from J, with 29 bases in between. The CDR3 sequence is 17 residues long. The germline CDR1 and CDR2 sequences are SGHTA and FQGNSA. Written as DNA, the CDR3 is TGTGCCAGCAGCTCCCCTTACGGGGAGGGGGGAAGGACTGGGGCTTTCTTT. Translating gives CASSSPYGEGGRTGAFF.

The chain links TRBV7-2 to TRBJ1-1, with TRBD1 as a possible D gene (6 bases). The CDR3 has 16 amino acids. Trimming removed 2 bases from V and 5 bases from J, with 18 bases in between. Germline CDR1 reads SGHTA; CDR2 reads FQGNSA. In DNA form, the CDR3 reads TGTGCCAGCAGCTTACTGGGGGCGGGGGTAAAGACTGAAGCTTTCTTT. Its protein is CASSLLGAGVKTEAFF. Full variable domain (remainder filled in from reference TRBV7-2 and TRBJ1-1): GAGVSQSPSNKVTEKGKDVELRCDPISGHTALYWYRQSLGQGLEFLIYFQGNSAPDKSGLPSDRFSAERTGGSVSTLTIQRTQQEDSAVYLCASSLLGAGVKTEAFFGQGTRLTVV.

The CDR3 spells CASSPRTSENEQFF. As DNA, the CDR3 is TGTGCCAGCAGTCCCCGGACTAGTGAAAATGAGCAGTTCTTC. This rearrangement joins TRBV12-3 or TRBV12-4 to TRBJ2-1, with TRBD2 matching over 7 bases. V was clipped by 5 bases and J by 7 bases; unmatched bases: 8. There are 14 residues in the CDR3.

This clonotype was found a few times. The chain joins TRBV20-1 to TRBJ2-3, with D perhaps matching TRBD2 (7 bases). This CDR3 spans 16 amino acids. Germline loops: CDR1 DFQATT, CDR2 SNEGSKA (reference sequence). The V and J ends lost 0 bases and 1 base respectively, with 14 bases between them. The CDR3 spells CSARDIGEGGTDTQYF. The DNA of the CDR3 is TGCAGTGCTAGAGATATTGGGGAGGGGGGCACAGATACGCAGTATTTT.

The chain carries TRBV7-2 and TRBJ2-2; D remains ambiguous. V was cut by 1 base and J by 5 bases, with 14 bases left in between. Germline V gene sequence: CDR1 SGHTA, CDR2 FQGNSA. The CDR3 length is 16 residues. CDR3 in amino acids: CASSLVGLSGTGELFF. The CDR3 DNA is TGTGCCAGCAGCTTAGTAGGGCTCAGTGGGACCGGGGAGCTGTTTTTT.

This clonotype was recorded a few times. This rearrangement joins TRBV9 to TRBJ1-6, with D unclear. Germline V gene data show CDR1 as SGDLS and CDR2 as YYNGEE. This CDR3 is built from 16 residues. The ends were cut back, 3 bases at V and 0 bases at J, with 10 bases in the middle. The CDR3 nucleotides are TGTGCCAGCAGCGCGCAAGTAAGCTCCTATAATTCACCCCTCCACTTT. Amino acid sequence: CASSAQVSSYNSPLHF.

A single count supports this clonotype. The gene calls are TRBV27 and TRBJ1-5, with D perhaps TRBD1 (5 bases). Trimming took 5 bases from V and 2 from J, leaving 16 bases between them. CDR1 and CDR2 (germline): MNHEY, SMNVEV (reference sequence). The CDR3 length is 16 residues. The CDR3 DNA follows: TGTGCCAGCAGTCCCGGGGGAAGGGATTGCAATCAGCCCCAGCATTTT. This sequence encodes CASSPGGRDCNQPQHF.

The CDR3 coding sequence is TGTGCCTGGACGGGGAATTCGAAGGGCACTGAAGCTTTCTTT. Protein: CAWTGNSKGTEAFF. This sequence joins TRBV30 and TRBJ1-1; D is ambiguous. V was cut by 4 bases and J by 4 bases, with 16 bases left in between. CDR3 length equals 14 residues. CDR1 is GTSNPN, CDR2 SVGIG, per germline (reference sequence).

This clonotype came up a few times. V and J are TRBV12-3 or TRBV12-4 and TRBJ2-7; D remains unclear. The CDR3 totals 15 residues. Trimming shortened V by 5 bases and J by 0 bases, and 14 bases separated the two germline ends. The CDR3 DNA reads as TGTGCCAGCAGTCACTCGGTCTTTAGCTCCTACGAGCAGTACTTC. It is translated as CASSHSVFSSYEQYF.

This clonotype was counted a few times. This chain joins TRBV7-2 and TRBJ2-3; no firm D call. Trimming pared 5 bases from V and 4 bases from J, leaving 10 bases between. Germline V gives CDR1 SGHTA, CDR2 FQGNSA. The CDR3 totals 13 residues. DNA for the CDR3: TGTGCCAGCAGCGACCGTGCTGCAGATACGCAGTATTTT. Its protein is CASSDRAADTQYF.

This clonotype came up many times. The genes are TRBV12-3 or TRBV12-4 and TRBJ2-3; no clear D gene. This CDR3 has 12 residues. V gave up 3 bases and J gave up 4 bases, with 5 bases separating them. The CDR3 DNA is TGTGCCAGCAGTTTGATCGCAGATACGCAGTATTTT. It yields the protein CASSLIADTQYF.

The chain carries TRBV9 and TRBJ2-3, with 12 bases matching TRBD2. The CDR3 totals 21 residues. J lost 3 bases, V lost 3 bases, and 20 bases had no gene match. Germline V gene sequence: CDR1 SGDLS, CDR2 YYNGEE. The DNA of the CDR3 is TGTGCCAGCAGCGCGCGACTAGCGGGGGCCAGGGTATTCCGAGATACAGATACGCAGTATTTT. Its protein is CASSARLAGARVFRDTDTQYF.

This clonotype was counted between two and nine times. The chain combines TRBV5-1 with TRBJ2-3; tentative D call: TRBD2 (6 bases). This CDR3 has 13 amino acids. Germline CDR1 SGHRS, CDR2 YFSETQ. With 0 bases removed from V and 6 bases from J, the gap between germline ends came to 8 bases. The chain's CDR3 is CASSLGEEDTQYF. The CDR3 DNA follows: TGCGCCAGCAGCTTGGGGGAGGAGGATACGCAGTATTTT.

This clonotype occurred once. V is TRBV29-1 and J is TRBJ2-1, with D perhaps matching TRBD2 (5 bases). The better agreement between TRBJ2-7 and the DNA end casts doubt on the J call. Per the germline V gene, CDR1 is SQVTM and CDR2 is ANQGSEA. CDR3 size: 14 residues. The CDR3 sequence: CSVATSNSYNEQYF. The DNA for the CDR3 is TGCAGCGTTGCTACTAGTAACTCCTACAATGAGCAGTACTTC.